The 13 T cell receptor beta chains given below trace back to one sample, sequenced in a study of cytomegalovirus exposure and HLA in healthy donors. 13 Jbeta primers and 60 Vbeta primers were used for the PCR. Sequencing was performed with immunoSEQ multiplex PCR; in TCRdb, only in-frame clones are kept and a portion is missing. Of around 200,000 clones listed, about 85% were seen once; the top ten hold roughly 10%. Sequences were obtained from PBMCs. These receptors originate from a woman in her forties or fifties in good health and CMV-seropositive.

V gene TRBV19 combines with J gene TRBJ2-7; 8 nucleotides match TRBD1. Germline V lookup: CDR1 LNHDA, CDR2 SQIVND (reference sequence). This CDR3 region has 15 residues. V shed 4 bases, J shed 0 bases, and the junction held 5 bases outside the gene matches. CDR3 DNA: TGTGCCAGTAGTACCCGACAGGGGACCTCCTACGAGCAGTACTTC. It specifies CASSTRQGTSYEQYF.

Concerning this clone: The junction departs from germline at one end; a sequencing error may be responsible. Other DNA sequences from this sample encode an identical CDR3 as well. This sequence joins TRBV27 and TRBJ1-6; D not certain. CDR1 is MNHEY and CDR2 is SMNVEV in the germline V gene (reference sequence). This CDR3 is built from 13 residues. The CDR3 DNA sequence: TGCGCCAGCAGTCCTCTAGAAAATTCACCCCTCCACTTT. It yields the protein CASSPLENSPLHF.

This clone was seen once. CDR3 DNA sequence: TGTGCCAGCAGCCCTTTCGCCGGGACTAGCGTAAATGAGCAGTTCTTC. Its protein is CASSPFAGTSVNEQFF. The rearrangement uses TRBV27 and TRBJ2-1; 10 nucleotides agree with TRBD2. The CDR3 extends over 16 amino acids. Germline loops: CDR1 MNHEY, CDR2 SMNVEV (reference sequence). V lost 6 bases, J lost 7 bases, and 12 bases stayed unmatched.

In the case of this clone: The sample holds other DNA sequences that translate to the same CDR3. This chain connects TRBV6-4 to TRBJ2-1; 11 bases line up with TRBD2. Trimming took 0 bases from V and 6 from J; bases not matched to a gene: 1. The CDR3 has 15 amino acids. CDR1 and CDR2 (germline): MRHNA, SNTAGT. CDR3 loop: CASSDSSGGANEQFF. The CDR3 nucleotides are TGTGCCAGCAGTGACTCTAGCGGGGGGGCCAATGAGCAGTTCTTC.

As DNA, the CDR3 is TGTGCCAGCAGCCTAGCCGGGACTGGCTTCGGGGAGACCCAGTACTTC. This translates into CASSLAGTGFGETQYF. The V and J genes are TRBV7-3 and TRBJ2-5; a possible D gene is TRBD2 (6 bases). V was cut by 5 bases and J by 5 bases, with 21 bases left in between. This CDR3 region has 16 residues. Germline V lookup: CDR1 SGHTA, CDR2 FQGTGA.

This chain connects TRBV5-1 to TRBJ2-5; TRBD2 is a possible D gene (6 bases). The CDR3 contains 15 residues. With 0 bases removed from V and 5 bases from J, the gap between germline ends came to 14 bases. The germline CDR1 and CDR2 sequences are SGHRS and YFSETQ. CDR3 loop: CASSLGGGVQETQYF. CDR3 nucleotides: TGCGCCAGCAGCTTGGGTGGAGGGGTACAGGAGACCCAGTACTTC.

The chain uses TRBV5-4 and TRBJ2-5, with TRBD1 identical over 12 bases. The V segment lost 4 bases and the J segment 4 bases; nucleotides outside the gene matches: 5. CDR3 length: 15 amino acids. The germline gives CDR1 SGHNT, CDR2 YYREEE (reference sequence). CDR3 in DNA: TGTGCCAGCAGCGCCGGGACAGGGGGCAGAGAGACCCAGTACTTC. This codes for CASSAGTGGRETQYF.

The rearrangement uses TRBV19 and TRBJ1-4; maybe TRBD1 (5 bases). The ends were cut back, 0 bases at V and 0 bases at J, with 11 bases in the middle. Germline CDR1 reads LNHDA; CDR2 reads SQIVND (reference sequence). The CDR3 covers 17 residues. As DNA, the CDR3 is TGTGCCAGTAGTATAGACGACAGTCCTGCAACTAATGAAAAACTGTTTTTT. Translation gives CASSIDDSPATNEKLFF.

The chain couples TRBV5-4 to TRBJ2-7; the match to TRBD2 covers 9 bases. The CDR3 is 16 amino acids. The V and J ends lost 0 bases and 0 bases, in that order; junction bases with no gene match: 4. In germline, CDR1 is SGHNT, CDR2 YYREEE (reference sequence). The CDR3 DNA is TGTGCCAGCAGCTTGGATGGAGCGGGGGGCTCCTACGAGCAGTACTTC. It yields the protein CASSLDGAGGSYEQYF.

The V call is TRBV6-5, the J call TRBJ1-2; 9 bases are shared with TRBD1. V lost 5 bases, J lost 7 bases, and 11 bases stayed unmatched. Per germline, CDR1 MNHEY and CDR2 SVGAGI. The CDR3 extends over 15 amino acids. The CDR3 sequence: CASSTRQGGGGGYTF. The CDR3 coding sequence is TGTGCCAGCAGTACTAGACAGGGGGGCGGGGGTGGCTACACCTTC.

The J gene is TRBJ2-1, the V gene TRBV11-2, with TRBD2 matching over 11 bases. V trimming: 3 bases; J trimming: 4 bases; junction bases outside the gene matches: 2. Germline V gene data show CDR1 as SGHAT and CDR2 as FQNNGV. This CDR3 contains 15 residues. CDR3 DNA: TGTGCCAGCAGCTTTACTAGCGGGGGTTACAATGAGCAGTTCTTC. It translates to CASSFTSGGYNEQFF.

The chain employs TRBV5-5 and TRBJ1-1, with no clear D. There are 13 residues in the CDR3. The V and J ends lost 0 bases and 3 bases respectively, with 6 bases between them. Germline-derived CDR1 and CDR2 are SGHKS and YYEKEE (reference sequence). The CDR3 sequence is CASSLVVYTEAFF. CDR3 in DNA: TGTGCCAGCAGCTTGGTAGTGTACACTGAAGCTTTCTTT.

There are a few counts of this clone. This chain uses TRBV2 with TRBJ2-5; no definite D call. This CDR3 is 13 amino acids long. V was clipped by 4 bases and J by 2 bases, with 8 bases between them. Germline CDR1 and CDR2: SNHLY and FYNNEI. CDR3 nucleotide sequence: TGTGCCAGCAGTGTGAACAATCAAGAGACCCAGTACTTC. Protein sequence: CASSVNNQETQYF.